Listed below are T cell receptor beta chains from one sample, sequenced in a study of blood T cell repertoires in COVID-19. Clones were sequenced by immunoSEQ multiplex PCR, and TCRdb holds only the in-frame ones, with some missing. The profile shows 100,000 to 120,000 clones, 75% to 90% of them singletons. The source material was peripheral blood. The receptors were gathered from a woman aged 60-75 years with COVID-19, enrolled during active disease. Each CDR3 is given with its conserved first and last residue. Each record gives: clone size, J gene, V gene, D gene, CDR3 DNA, CDR3 protein. D genes are given only for firm matches. Not all rows give a size; the values are once, few, many and, for expanded clones, a class.

. | TRBJ2-7 | TRBV9 | TRBD1 | TGTGCCAGCAGCGTAGAGGACAGGGTTTACGAGCAGTACTTC | CASSVEDRVYEQYF
. | TRBJ1-2 | TRBV10-3 | . | TGTGCCTTTAGGGCGGGTAACTATGGCTACACCTTC | CAFRAGNYGYTF
. | TRBJ2-1 | TRBV7-9 | . | TGTGCCAGCAGCCCTTGGGGGGACAGCGTTTCGAGGGGCTACAATGAGCAGTTCTTC | CASSPWGDSVSRGYNEQFF
. | TRBJ2-3 | TRBV5-4 | TRBD2 | TGTGCCAGCAGCACGCTTAGCGGGGGCGGCACAGATACGCAGTATTTT | CASSTLSGGGTDTQYF
once | TRBJ1-2 | TRBV2 | . | TGTGCCAGCAGTGATTTTGTTAGGGGAATCTATGGCTACACCTTC | CASSDFVRGIYGYTF
. | TRBJ2-7 | TRBV9 | TRBD1 | TGTGCCAGCAGCGCTGGGACAGGGGATTTCTACGAGCAGTACTTC | CASSAGTGDFYEQYF
. | TRBJ2-5 | TRBV18 | TRBD1 | TGTGCCAGCGGAGGGACAGGCTCAGAGACCCAGTACTTC | CASGGTGSETQYF
. | TRBJ2-2 | TRBV27 | TRBD1 | TGTGCCAGCAAAGACAGGGGGCATCTCAGCGCCGGGGAGCTGTTTTTT | CASKDRGHLSAGELFF
. | TRBJ1-1 | TRBV19 | TRBD1 | TGTGCCAGTACCAGGGGGGACGGCACTGAAGCTTTCTTT | CASTRGDGTEAFF
. | TRBJ1-6 | TRBV25-1 | TRBD1 | TGTGCCAGCAGTTATCAGGGGGTAAATTCACCCCTCCACTTT | CASSYQGVNSPLHF
. | TRBJ1-2 | TRBV28 | . | TGTGCCAGCACCACAGGGACGGCCTATTACGGCTACACCTTC | CASTTGTAYYGYTF
. | TRBJ1-2 | TRBV15 | TRBD1 | TGTGCCACCAGCGGGACAGGGGATGGCTACACCTTC | CATSGTGDGYTF
. | TRBJ2-5 | TRBV5-4 | TRBD1 | TGTGCCAGCAGCTTGTTTGGACAGGGGTACCAAGAGACCCAGTACTTC | CASSLFGQGYQETQYF
. | TRBJ1-1 | TRBV10-2 | . | TGCGCCAGCAGTGAGTTTGGCCCTGAAGCTTTCTTT | CASSEFGPEAFF
. | TRBJ1-2 | TRBV13 | . | TGTGCCAGCACGCCGTCCGACAGGTCCTATGGCTACACCTTC | CASTPSDRSYGYTF
. | TRBJ2-7 | TRBV9 | TRBD1 | TGTGCCAGCAGCGTAGAGGACAGGGGGCTGACCTACGAGCAGTACTTC | CASSVEDRGLTYEQYF
. | TRBJ1-3 | TRBV5-1 | . | TGCGCCAGCAGCTCGCAACCGGGAACTGGAAACACCATATATTTT | CASSSQPGTGNTIYF
. | TRBJ1-2 | TRBV5-1 | TRBD1 | TGCGCCAGCAGCTTGGCCGGAGGGCGAGACAGGGCGAATGGCTACACCTTC | CASSLAGGRDRANGYTF
. | TRBJ2-3 | TRBV12-3/TRBV12-4 | TRBD1 | TGTGCCAGCAGTTTCATAAGGGGGCCTACGCAGTATTTT | CASSFIRGPTQYF
. | TRBJ2-7 | TRBV2 | . | TGTGCCAGCAGTGAAGCGGTCAACGGGCAGTACTTC | CASSEAVNGQYF
. | TRBJ1-3 | TRBV27 | . | TGTGCCAGCAGTCACTCCTCTGGAAACACCATATATTTT | CASSHSSGNTIYF
. | TRBJ1-2 | TRBV5-5 | . | TGTGCCAGCAGTCCTACTAGCGTACGAAACTATGGCTACACCTTC | CASSPTSVRNYGYTF
once | TRBJ2-3 | TRBV5-4 | . | TGTGCCAGCAGCCCGGACCGACAGGGAGGATCAGATACGCAGTATTTT | CASSPDRQGGSDTQYF
. | TRBJ1-3 | TRBV7-8 | . | TGTGCCAGCAGCCGTGGACAGCCCCCCTTTTCTGGAAACACCATATATTTT | CASSRGQPPFSGNTIYF
. | TRBJ1-5 | TRBV6-5 | . | TGTGCCAGCAGTAAAACAGGACCCCAGCATTTT | CASSKTGPQHF
. | TRBJ2-3 | TRBV24-1 | TRBD1 | TGTGCCACCAGTGATTTTTCAACAGGGGCCCGCACAGATACGCAGTATTTT | CATSDFSTGARTDTQYF
. | TRBJ2-7 | TRBV7-8 | TRBD1 | TGTGCCAGCAGCCCGCGTCGGGGACAGGGTGTGGACGAGCAGTACTTC | CASSPRRGQGVDEQYF
. | TRBJ2-2 | TRBV6-4 | . | TGTGCCAGCAGTGAATCTGCAGGGGTCGGGGAGCTGTTTTTT | CASSESAGVGELFF
. | TRBJ2-5 | TRBV7-6 | TRBD1 | TGTGCCAGCAGCTTAGCAGGGGGCTTTCAAGAGACCCAGTACTTC | CASSLAGGFQETQYF
. | TRBJ2-1 | TRBV5-1 | TRBD2 | TGCGCCAGCAGCCCCAGGGTTAGCGGGGGGGCCGTCAATGAGCAGTTCTTC | CASSPRVSGGAVNEQFF
. | TRBJ1-1 | TRBV4-2 | TRBD1 | TGTGCCAGCAGCGAAGGACAGGGTGAGAACACTGAAGCTTTCTTT | CASSEGQGENTEAFF
. | TRBJ2-7 | TRBV11-1 | . | TGTGCCAGCAGCTTAGGACTAGACGAAGCCTACGAGCAGTACTTC | CASSLGLDEAYEQYF
once | TRBJ1-2 | TRBV7-9 | . | TGTGCCAGCAGCTTAGACGAGGATCCGGGCTACACCTTC | CASSLDEDPGYTF
. | TRBJ2-1 | TRBV6-5 | TRBD1 | TGTGCCAGCAGTTACCTGGACAGGGGAGGTAATGAGCAGTTCTTC | CASSYLDRGGNEQFF
. | TRBJ1-6 | TRBV28 | TRBD1 | TGTGCCAGCAGGTCGACAGGGAAGGGACCCCTCCACTTT | CASRSTGKGPLHF